One sample yielded the 18 T cell receptor beta chains listed below, sequenced in a study of cytomegalovirus exposure and HLA in healthy donors. The PCR had 60 Vbeta and 13 Jbeta primers. Clones were sequenced by immunoSEQ multiplex PCR, and TCRdb holds only the in-frame ones, with some missing. Found here are 85,000 to 90,000 clones, 85% to 90% of them singletons; the top ten hold roughly 2.3%. Sequencing used PBMCs. These receptors were taken from a man aged 18 to 29 in good health and CMV-seronegative.

V and J are TRBV5-1 and TRBJ2-7; D might be TRBD2 (5 bases). CDR1 is SGHRS, CDR2 YFSETQ, per germline. V lost 5 bases, J lost 2 bases, and 17 bases lay in between. This CDR3 region has 15 residues. The CDR3, as DNA: TGCGCCAGCAGGGTGGGAGCTATAAGTCCCTACGAGCAGTACTTC. Translated, it gives CASRVGAISPYEQYF. Drawing the rest from reference TRBV5-1 and TRBJ2-7, the complete variable domain is KAGVTQTPRYLIKTRGQQVTLSCSPISGHRSVSWYQQTPGQGLQFLFEYFSETQRNKGNFPGRFSGRQFSNSRSEMNVSTLELGDSALYLCASRVGAISPYEQYFGPGTRLTVT.

The chain uses TRBV28 and TRBJ1-3; D gene uncertain. The CDR3 covers 12 residues. Between the trimmed V and J ends, which lost 6 bases and 2 bases, there was a span of 5 bases. Germline lookup yields CDR1 MDHEN and CDR2 SYDVKM. The CDR3 DNA is TGTGCCAGCAGCCTTACTGGAAACACCATATATTTT. Translated, it gives CASSLTGNTIYF.

J is TRBJ2-7 and V is TRBV7-3; D remains unclear. V lost 5 bases and J lost 6, with 14 bases in between. From germline, CDR1 is SGHTA and CDR2 FQGTGA. CDR3 length: 13 amino acids. CDR3 nucleotide sequence: TGTGCCAGCAGCCCTACTTCCTTTGGCGAGCAGTACTTC. As protein: CASSPTSFGEQYF.

The rearrangement links TRBV9 to TRBJ2-1, with D possibly TRBD1 on 6 matching bases. CDR3 length equals 15 residues. Trimming removed 1 base from V and 7 bases from J, with 15 bases in between. The germline V gene encodes CDR1 SGDLS and CDR2 YYNGEE. The CDR3 reads CASSVSGASSNEQFF. CDR3 bases: TGTGCCAGCAGCGTATCAGGGGCGAGTTCGAATGAGCAGTTCTTC.

This chain connects TRBV30 to TRBJ1-1; D may be TRBD1 (6 bases). From germline, CDR1 is GTSNPN and CDR2 SVGIG (reference sequence). The CDR3 consists of 12 residues. Trimming took 8 bases from V and 0 from J, leaving 10 bases between them. The CDR3 region has the DNA TGTGCCGGAAACAGGGTGAACACTGAAGCTTTCTTT. This sequence encodes CAGNRVNTEAFF.

The CDR3 coding sequence is TGTGCCAGCACCATAATTACCGGGACAGACTCCTACGAGCAGTACTTC. The encoded protein is CASTIITGTDSYEQYF. This chain uses TRBV28 with TRBJ2-7; the match to TRBD1 covers 7 bases. V lost 7 bases, J lost 0 bases, and 12 bases stayed unmatched. From germline, CDR1 is MDHEN and CDR2 SYDVKM. The CDR3 sequence is 16 residues long.

The V gene is TRBV6-5, the J gene TRBJ1-6, with 8 bases lining up with TRBD1. Germline CDR1 and CDR2: MNHEY and SVGAGI. The CDR3 loop spans 13 amino acids. V lost 10 bases to trimming and J lost 10 bases; unmatched junction nucleotides: 9. The chain's CDR3 is CATHRGAGSPLHF. CDR3 bases: TGTGCCACACACAGGGGGGCAGGGTCACCCCTCCACTTT.

The chain joins TRBV11-2 to TRBJ2-1; the D is unclear. The CDR3 runs 14 residues. CDR1 and CDR2 from the germline V gene are SGHAT and FQNNGV. The V gene lost 1 base and the J gene lost 4 bases, with 8 bases spanning the gap. The CDR3 is CASSLGVEYNEQFF. As DNA, the CDR3 is TGTGCCAGCAGCTTAGGAGTCGAGTACAATGAGCAGTTCTTC.

This chain links TRBV28 with TRBJ1-1, with D maybe TRBD1 (5 bases). The germline V gene encodes CDR1 MDHEN and CDR2 SYDVKM. The CDR3 is 15 amino acids. With 6 bases removed from V and 0 bases from J, the gap between germline ends came to 14 bases. CDR3 residues: CASRDDSLMNTEAFF. CDR3 coding DNA: TGTGCCAGCAGGGACGACAGTCTCATGAACACTGAAGCTTTCTTT.

The chain couples TRBV28 to TRBJ1-5; TRBD1 is a possible D gene (5 bases). Looked up from germline, CDR1 is MDHEN and CDR2 is SYDVKM. V lost 6 bases and J 4 bases, leaving 10 bases between the germline ends. The CDR3 has 13 residues. This CDR3 is CASRRGGNQPQHF. Written as DNA, the CDR3 is TGTGCCAGCAGACGTGGGGGGAATCAGCCCCAGCATTTT.

The CDR3 reads CASSFIPSGTADTEAFF. In DNA, the CDR3 is TGTGCCAGCAGTTTTATACCCTCCGGGACAGCGGACACTGAAGCTTTCTTT. This chain uses TRBV2 with TRBJ1-1, with TRBD1 matching over 7 bases. Germline assignment: CDR1 SNHLY and CDR2 FYNNEI. V was clipped by 5 bases and J by 3 bases; unmatched bases: 15. The CDR3 is 17 residues long.

V gene TRBV28 combines with J gene TRBJ1-3; D remains ambiguous. The V and J ends lost 5 bases and 8 bases respectively, with 16 bases between them. CDR3 length equals 14 residues. Germline lookup yields CDR1 MDHEN and CDR2 SYDVKM. The CDR3 nucleotides read TGTGCCAGCAGTCCCGTGTGGGCCGGCCACACCATATATTTT. Amino acids: CASSPVWAGHTIYF.

This clone was counted once. This CDR3 is also generated by other DNA sequences in the sample. V gene TRBV2 combines with J gene TRBJ2-7, with D maybe TRBD2 (6 bases). CDR1 and CDR2 from the germline V gene are SNHLY and FYNNEI. Trimming took off 9 bases at V and 2 bases at J, with 11 bases between the two ends. This CDR3 comprises 12 residues. CDR3: CASGPGAYEQYF. The CDR3 DNA reads as TGTGCCAGTGGGCCGGGGGCCTACGAGCAGTACTTC.

The chain joins TRBV29-1 to TRBJ2-1; 11 bases align to TRBD2. The CDR3 consists of 14 residues. V lost 7 bases and J lost 7; bases outside the gene matches: 9. The germline V gene encodes CDR1 SQVTM and CDR2 ANQGSEA. The CDR3 coding sequence is TGCAGCGCCGGACCGACTAGCGGGACAAATGAGCAGTTCTTC. The encoded protein is CSAGPTSGTNEQFF.

V is TRBV28 and J is TRBJ1-6; D not resolved. Germline assignment: CDR1 MDHEN and CDR2 SYDVKM. This CDR3 region has 20 residues. Between the trimmed V and J ends, which lost 3 bases and 0 bases, there was a span of 21 bases. CDR3 bases: TGTGCCAGCAGTTTGATCACAGCGGTCGGCAGAAGCTCCTATAATTCACCCCTCCACTTT. Encoded protein: CASSLITAVGRSSYNSPLHF.

The genes are TRBV5-4 and TRBJ2-5, with D hard to call. CDR3 length: 13 amino acids. Looked up from germline, CDR1 is SGHNT and CDR2 is YYREEE (reference sequence). V was trimmed by 0 bases and J by 4 bases, leaving 7 bases between them. Written as DNA, the CDR3 is TGTGCCAGCAGCTTGGTTCCAGGAGAGACCCAGTACTTC. Translating gives CASSLVPGETQYF.

The table lists this clone with a few counts. This rearrangement joins TRBV5-1 to TRBJ2-1, with TRBD2 matching 9 bases. The CDR3 has 15 residues. The germline CDR1 and CDR2 sequences are SGHRS and YFSETQ. V was pared by 5 bases and J by 6 bases, with 9 bases of the junction left unmatched. As DNA, the CDR3 is TGCGCCAGCAGGATGGGCGGGAGGGATACCAATGAGCAGTTCTTC. The encoded protein is CASRMGGRDTNEQFF.

This chain uses TRBV7-2 with TRBJ2-3, with 10 bases that match TRBD2. The CDR3 is made up of 19 amino acids. CDR1 and CDR2 (germline): SGHTA, FQGNSA. After removal of 2 bases from V and 5 bases from J, the junction contained 16 bases not matched to a gene. The chain's CDR3 is CASSLRGGASGSGRDTQYF. The DNA for the CDR3 is TGTGCCAGCAGCTTAAGGGGGGGGGCTAGCGGGAGTGGTAGAGATACGCAGTATTTT.